The clone carrying this T cell receptor beta chain showed up just a few times. Its antigen is not identified. PCR used 60 Vbeta primers and 13 Jbeta primers. Clones were sequenced by immunoSEQ multiplex PCR, and TCRdb holds only the in-frame ones, with some missing. The data contain around 91,000 clones, around 59% of them singletons. The data originate from a study of cytomegalovirus exposure and HLA in healthy donors. Points from the study as a whole: Reports showed the classifier diagnosing cytomegalovirus status with high specificity and sensitivity.

The germline V gene encodes CDR1 SGHRS and CDR2 YFSETQ. This CDR3 is built from 13 residues. V lost 4 bases and J lost 8; bases outside the gene matches: 8. Sequenced material: PBMCs. This chain links TRBV5-1 with TRBJ1-1, with 7 bases fitting TRBD1. The source of this sequence is a human donor in good health. The CDR3 region has the DNA TGCGCCAGCAGCCGGACCGGGACAGCCGAAGCTTTCTTT. It yields the protein CASSRTGTAEAFF.